These 20 T cell receptor beta chains originate from one sample sequenced in a study of shared clonotypes between healthy human individuals. The method was immunoSEQ multiplex PCR; TCRdb's version includes in-frame clones alone and lacks a portion of them. Of 1.5 million to 1.9 million clones in the sample, around 98% are singletons; the top ten hold roughly 0.45%. What was sequenced was naive CD4+ T cells sorted from blood. Indicated subset: CD45RA+ positively selected. The origin of the receptors is a man in his thirties or forties in good health.

The chain carries TRBV19 and TRBJ2-3; perhaps D is TRBD1 or TRBD2 (5 bases each). Germline CDR1 is LNHDA and CDR2 is SQIVND (reference sequence). This CDR3 is 17 amino acids long. Trimming stripped 7 bases from V and 4 bases from J, with 24 bases between. This CDR3 is CASITNPGPTAADTQYF. The CDR3 bases are TGTGCCAGTATTACTAATCCGGGACCAACAGCAGCAGATACGCAGTATTTT.

The rearrangement uses TRBV4-3 and TRBJ2-7; D is ambiguous. Germline V gene sequence: CDR1 LGHNA, CDR2 YSLEER. V dropped 0 bases and J dropped 2 bases, with 8 bases sitting between them. This CDR3 is 14 amino acids long. The DNA of the CDR3 is TGCGCCAGCAGCCAAGATAGCAGGACCTACGAGCAGTACTTC. It yields the protein CASSQDSRTYEQYF.

The chain is built from TRBV28 and TRBJ2-3, with a weak D call TRBD2 (6 bases). This CDR3 is built from 15 residues. CDR1 is MDHEN and CDR2 is SYDVKM in the germline V gene. Trimming took 6 bases from V and 2 from J, leaving 15 bases between them. CDR3 protein: CASRSSRGITDTQYF. CDR3 coding DNA: TGTGCCAGCAGGAGCTCTCGGGGGATCACAGATACGCAGTATTTT.

In its sample, this clone was seen once. V gene TRBV7-3 combines with J gene TRBJ2-3, with TRBD1 matching over 8 bases. This CDR3 comprises 16 residues. Germline trimming cut 5 bases from V and 1 base from J; bases unmatched to any gene: 8. The germline V gene has CDR1 SGHTA and CDR2 FQGTGA. The CDR3 DNA reads as TGTGCCAGCAGCGTGGATCCAGGGGGCGGCACAGATACGCAGTATTTT. As protein: CASSVDPGGGTDTQYF.

The rearrangement links TRBV5-6 to TRBJ1-2; 9 bases match TRBD1. The CDR3 is 15 residues long. The V segment lost 0 bases and the J segment 5 bases; nucleotides outside the gene matches: 5. Germline CDR1 SGHDT, CDR2 YYEEEE. CDR3 amino acids: CASSLAQQGAYGYTF. The CDR3 DNA reads TGTGCCAGCAGCTTGGCCCAACAGGGGGCTTATGGCTACACCTTC.

The chain carries TRBV29-1 and TRBJ1-5; D ambiguous. The germline gives CDR1 SQVTM, CDR2 ANQGSEA. The germline V and J ends were trimmed by 4 bases and 1 base, with 11 bases remaining between them. The CDR3 consists of 14 residues. The CDR3 protein is CSVVFGESNQPQHF. In DNA form, the CDR3 reads TGCAGCGTTGTGTTCGGGGAAAGCAATCAGCCCCAGCATTTT.

This sequence joins TRBV5-1 and TRBJ2-2, with TRBD1 matching over 7 bases. The germline V gene has CDR1 SGHRS and CDR2 YFSETQ. The trim removed 2 bases at V and 5 bases at J, leaving 6 bases unmatched. The CDR3 covers 15 residues. CDR3 protein: CASSLWDSTTGELFF. As DNA, the CDR3 is TGCGCCAGCAGCTTATGGGACAGCACAACCGGGGAGCTGTTTTTT.

The chain joins TRBV11-2 to TRBJ1-1; unclear D gene. CDR3 length equals 14 residues. The V end was cut by 2 bases, the J end by 0 bases, with 7 bases between. Per the germline V gene, CDR1 is SGHAT and CDR2 is FQNNGV. CDR3 in DNA: TGTGCCAGCAGCTTAAGTGACTTGAACACTGAAGCTTTCTTT. Its protein is CASSLSDLNTEAFF.

The chain carries TRBV11-3 and TRBJ2-7; D tentatively reads TRBD1 or TRBD2 (5 bases each). Deletions cut 8 bases from V and 9 bases from J, with 20 bases between. The germline gives CDR1 SGHNT, CDR2 YENEEA. The length of the CDR3 is 13 residues. This CDR3 is CASAPGPTAGQYF. The CDR3 nucleotides are TGTGCCAGCGCCCCGGGACCAACGGCGGGGCAGTACTTC.

V and J are TRBV5-6 and TRBJ2-7; 11 nucleotides match TRBD1. Germline lookup yields CDR1 SGHDT and CDR2 YYEEEE. This CDR3 has 15 residues. The junction had 4 bases not matched to a gene; V was cut back by 3 bases and J by 2 bases. As DNA, the CDR3 is TGTGCCAGCAGCTGGCCGGGACAGGGGGCCTACGAGCAGTACTTC. Protein: CASSWPGQGAYEQYF.

This rearrangement joins TRBV2 to TRBJ2-3; D is unresolved. CDR1 and CDR2 (germline): SNHLY, FYNNEI. The CDR3 consists of 13 residues. V shed 7 bases and J shed 2 bases, with 10 bases lying between them. The DNA of the CDR3 is TGTGCCAGCACGGCGGCACACACAGATACGCAGTATTTT. This codes for CASTAAHTDTQYF.

The rearrangement joins TRBV5-1 to TRBJ2-2; D not resolved. V was clipped by 4 bases and J by 7 bases, with 11 bases between them. Germline V CDR1 and CDR2: SGHRS, YFSETQ. The CDR3 covers 13 residues. The CDR3 DNA is TGCGCCAGCAGCCAGGATATGGGCGGGGAGCTGTTTTTT. Translating gives CASSQDMGGELFF. Full variable domain (missing parts from reference TRBV5-1 and TRBJ2-2): KAGVTQTPRYLIKTRGQQVTLSCSPISGHRSVSWYQQTPGQGLQFLFEYFSETQRNKGNFPGRFSGRQFSNSRSEMNVSTLELGDSALYLCASSQDMGGELFFGEGSRLTVL.

This chain links TRBV5-6 with TRBJ2-1, with 11 nucleotides matching TRBD2. This CDR3 spans 15 amino acids. V trimming: 2 bases; J trimming: 7 bases; junction bases outside the gene matches: 5. The germline CDR1 and CDR2 sequences are SGHDT and YYEEEE. CDR3 nucleotides: TGTGCCAGCAGCTTTAGACTAGCGGGATTAAATGAGCAGTTCTTC. Amino acid sequence: CASSFRLAGLNEQFF. The full variable domain, its missing parts supplied by reference TRBV5-6 and TRBJ2-1, is DAGVTQSPTHLIKTRGQQVTLRCSPKSGHDTVSWYQQALGQGPQFIFQYYEEEERQRGNFPDRFSGHQFPNYSSELNVNALLLGDSALYLCASSFRLAGLNEQFFGPGTRLTVL.

The chain uses TRBV5-1 and TRBJ2-5; 12 bases align to TRBD2. The CDR3 sequence is 15 residues long. After removal of 4 bases from V and 4 bases from J, the junction contained 5 bases not matched to a gene. The V gene's germline CDR1 is SGHRS and CDR2 YFSETQ. The CDR3 sequence: CASSQGLAGSETQYF. CDR3 bases: TGCGCCAGCAGCCAAGGACTAGCGGGATCAGAGACCCAGTACTTC.

The V gene is TRBV4-1, the J gene TRBJ1-3; D gene uncertain. Looked up from germline, CDR1 is MGHRA and CDR2 is YSYEKL. The ends were cut back, 0 bases at V and 14 bases at J, with 23 bases in the middle. This CDR3 has 16 amino acids. CDR3 nucleotide sequence: TGCGCCAGCAGCCAAGATCTAAGCCCCAGGTTCTTCGCGGTATATTTT. It codes for CASSQDLSPRFFAVYF.

The chain joins TRBV9 to TRBJ2-5, with TRBD1 matching 10 bases. This CDR3 contains 15 residues. The V gene end was trimmed by 0 bases and the J gene end by 5 bases; junction bases not matched to a gene: 4. The germline gives CDR1 SGDLS, CDR2 YYNGEE. CDR3 bases: TGTGCCAGCAGCGTAGGGTTGGACAGGGGGGAGACCCAGTACTTC. Its translation is CASSVGLDRGETQYF.

The CDR3 DNA follows: TGTGCCAGCAGTTTGAATACAGATACGCAGTATTTT. This encodes CASSLNTDTQYF. The V gene is TRBV11-2, the J gene TRBJ2-3, with D hard to call. Trimming took off 6 bases at V and 3 bases at J, with 7 bases between the two ends. This CDR3 is built from 12 residues. Germline V lookup: CDR1 SGHAT, CDR2 FQNNGV.

The V and J genes are TRBV9 and TRBJ1-4, with D perhaps TRBD1 (6 bases). This CDR3 contains 14 residues. V dropped 3 bases and J dropped 10 bases, with 16 bases sitting between them. Germline assignment: CDR1 SGDLS and CDR2 YYNGEE. CDR3 loop: CASSARDNWGKLFF. DNA of the CDR3: TGTGCCAGCAGCGCCCGGGACAACTGGGGAAAACTGTTTTTT. Filled out from reference TRBV9 and TRBJ1-4, the complete variable domain reads DSGVTQTPKHLITATGQRVTLRCSPRSGDLSVYWYQQSLDQGLQFLIQYYNGEERAKGNILERFSAQQFPDLHSELNLSSLELGDSALYFCASSARDNWGKLFFGSGTQLSVL.

V gene TRBV5-8 combines with J gene TRBJ1-2; D is undetermined. Germline-derived CDR1 and CDR2 are SGHTS and YDEGEE. This CDR3 contains 13 residues. Trimming cost V 6 bases and J 4 bases, with 13 bases left between them. DNA for the CDR3: TGTGCCAGCATCTTACGCCCCAGCTATGGCTACACCTTC. It specifies CASILRPSYGYTF. The full variable domain, with the rest looked up from reference TRBV5-8 and TRBJ1-2, is EAGVTQSPTHLIKTRGQQATLRCSPISGHTSVYWYQQALGLGLQFLLWYDEGEERNRGNFPPRFSGRQFPNYSSELNVNALELEDSALYLCASILRPSYGYTFGSGTRLTVV.

The rearrangement joins TRBV7-9 to TRBJ2-5; TRBD1 matches 7 bases. CDR3 length: 16 amino acids. The ends lost 2 bases at V and 1 base at J; junction bases unmatched: 7. Germline values: CDR1 SEHNR, CDR2 FQNEAQ (reference sequence). CDR3 protein: CASSLKNRGSQETQYF. CDR3 bases: TGTGCCAGCAGCTTAAAAAACAGGGGAAGCCAAGAGACCCAGTACTTC.